This TCR beta chain was recovered during a study of cytomegalovirus exposure and HLA in healthy donors. On this clone: The antigen is unknown.

Regarding the study as a whole: A link between a missense DCLRE1C variant and TCR beta V- and J-gene trimming emerged from a later analysis. Rare TCR sequences predominated, though certain public TCRs were found in many donors. The authors reported that TCR beta sequences could predict HLA-A and HLA-B alleles. These predictions were accurate for most subjects in the first cohort. Several V segments, TRBV6-2 and TRBV6-3 among them, could not be told apart and were dropped.

The CDR3 is 15 amino acids. The V gene's germline CDR1 is SGHTA and CDR2 FQGNSA. Deletions cut 3 bases from V and 5 bases from J, with 16 bases between. A multiplex PCR was run with 60 Vbeta primers and 13 Jbeta primers. Profiled with immunoSEQ multiplex PCR; TCRdb holds only in-frame clones, not every one. The repertoire has about 140,000 clones, less than 85% of them found once; the top ten carry around 9.1%. Specimen: PBMCs. The chain carries TRBV7-2 and TRBJ1-2, with D unresolved. This TCR came from a woman aged 50 to 60 in good health and CMV-seropositive. The CDR3, as DNA: TGTGCCAGCAGCTTGGTTACGGGTGGAGCTTATGGCTACACCTTC. Protein sequence: CASSLVTGGAYGYTF.